Below are 24 T cell receptor beta chains sequenced from a single sample in a study of T cell responses to AZD1222 COVID-19 vaccine. Here immunoSEQ multiplex PCR was the method, and the copy in TCRdb shows in-frame clones only, minus some. Of some 110,000 clones listed, roughly 86% were seen once; the top ten hold more than 2.5%. Sequences were derived from peripheral blood, sampled 28 days after the second dose of the MenACWY control vaccine. All receptors derive from an adult who received the MenACWY meningococcal vaccine as a control.

The rearrangement uses TRBV9 and TRBJ2-2; 7 bases are a match to TRBD2. Trimming cost V 3 bases and J 7 bases; bases outside gene matches: 9. The CDR3 is made up of 15 amino acids. Germline lookup yields CDR1 SGDLS and CDR2 YYNGEE. The CDR3 spells CASSGRAGVFGELFF. The CDR3 DNA reads as TGTGCCAGCAGCGGCCGGGCGGGGGTATTCGGGGAGCTGTTTTTT.

The chain has TRBV5-4 and TRBJ2-3, with TRBD1 identical over 9 bases. The germline gives CDR1 SGHNT, CDR2 YYREEE (reference sequence). J lost 6 bases, V lost 0 bases, and 8 bases had no gene match. The CDR3 length is 16 residues. The CDR3 spells CASSLAGTGTTDTQYF. CDR3 sequence (DNA): TGTGCCAGCAGCTTGGCGGGGACAGGGACGACCGATACGCAGTATTTT.

The J gene is TRBJ1-5, the V gene TRBV4-2; D not resolved. Trimming removed 2 bases at V and 0 bases at J, with 11 bases between. The germline V gene has CDR1 LGHNA and CDR2 YNFKEQ. The CDR3 is made up of 16 amino acids. The CDR3 bases are TGTGCCAGCAGCCAACTCCAAAGGGATAGCAATCAGCCCCAGCATTTT. Its translation is CASSQLQRDSNQPQHF.

The J gene is TRBJ2-7, the V gene TRBV19, with 8 bases fitting TRBD1. V trimming: 10 bases; J trimming: 4 bases; junction bases outside the gene matches: 12. Germline assignment: CDR1 LNHDA and CDR2 SQIVND (reference sequence). The CDR3 length is 14 residues. Here the CDR3 reads CATSWQGALYEQYF. CDR3 nucleotides: TGTGCCACCAGCTGGCAGGGGGCATTATACGAGCAGTACTTC. The whole variable domain, filled in from reference TRBV19 and TRBJ2-7, reads DGGITQSPKYLFRKEGQNVTLSCEQNLNHDAMYWYRQDPGQGLRLIYYSQIVNDFQKGDIAEGYSVSREKKESFPLTVTSAQKNPTAFYLCATSWQGALYEQYFGPGTRLTVT.

The J gene is TRBJ2-7, the V gene TRBV28; TRBD1 agrees at 11 bases. CDR1 MDHEN and CDR2 SYDVKM come from the germline V gene. The CDR3 has 15 amino acids. With 6 bases clipped from V and 3 bases from J, the junction kept 7 bases outside the gene matches. The CDR3 DNA reads TGTGCCAGCAGGTCGCCCGGGACAGGGGGCTACGAGCAGTACTTC. It translates to CASRSPGTGGYEQYF. Full variable domain (remainder filled in from reference TRBV28 and TRBJ2-7): DVKVTQSSRYLVKRTGEKVFLECVQDMDHENMFWYRQDPGLGLRLIYFSYDVKMKEKGDIPEGYSVSREKKERFSLILESASTNQTSMYLCASRSPGTGGYEQYFGPGTRLTVT.

V gene TRBV7-3 combines with J gene TRBJ1-1, with 8 bases identical to TRBD1. The CDR3 runs 17 residues. From germline, CDR1 is SGHTA and CDR2 FQGTGA. Unmatched junction bases numbered 8, after V lost 2 bases and J lost 0 bases. The CDR3 DNA reads as TGTGCCAGCAGCTTAGACCCCAGGGGGCAGATGAACACTGAAGCTTTCTTT. Protein sequence: CASSLDPRGQMNTEAFF.

The chain carries TRBV4-3 and TRBJ1-2, with TRBD1 matching over 7 bases. Germline CDR1 is LGHNA and CDR2 is YSLEER. V was clipped by 3 bases and J by 3 bases; unmatched bases: 16. This CDR3 contains 18 residues. CDR3 amino acids: CASSQGTPLLRGDYGYTF. DNA of the CDR3: TGCGCCAGCAGCCAGGGTACCCCCCTGCTCAGGGGGGACTATGGCTACACCTTC.

This chain connects TRBV2 to TRBJ1-2, with a possible D match to TRBD1 (6 bases). Germline CDR1 is SNHLY and CDR2 is FYNNEI. This CDR3 is built from 15 residues. Trimming cost V 5 bases and J 4 bases, with 17 bases left between them. The CDR3 sequence is CASSQDPGQLYGYTF. Here the CDR3 DNA reads TGTGCCAGCAGTCAAGATCCGGGACAACTCTATGGCTACACCTTC.

The chain joins TRBV18 to TRBJ2-6, with 9 bases fitting TRBD1. This CDR3 contains 18 residues. Germline V gene sequence: CDR1 KGHSH, CDR2 LQKENI. The junction had 3 bases not matched to a gene; V was cut back by 0 bases and J by 0 bases. CDR3: CASSPPGQGLSGANVLTF. CDR3 DNA sequence: TGTGCCAGCTCACCACCGGGACAGGGTCTCTCTGGGGCCAACGTCCTGACTTTC.

The rearrangement uses TRBV24-1 and TRBJ2-5; possible D gene TRBD1, 7 bases. Trimming pared 9 bases from V and 1 base from J, leaving 17 bases between. CDR1 and CDR2 (germline): KGHDR, SFDVKD. The CDR3 runs 15 residues. Written as DNA, the CDR3 is TGTGCCACCGCTCAGGGGGGAACAGCCCAAGAGACCCAGTACTTC. Translation gives CATAQGGTAQETQYF.

In its sample, this clone was seen a few times. The chain couples TRBV15 to TRBJ1-1, with D maybe TRBD1 (5 bases). V was clipped by 1 base and J by 4 bases, with 16 bases between them. The CDR3 spans 16 residues. CDR1 is LNHNV and CDR2 is YYDKDF in the germline V gene (reference sequence). CDR3 amino acids: CATSRVVGGRRTEAFF. Here the CDR3 DNA reads TGTGCCACCAGCAGAGTGGTCGGGGGACGGCGCACTGAAGCTTTCTTT.

V and J are TRBV5-4 and TRBJ2-1; 13 bases fit TRBD2. The CDR3 totals 16 residues. V lost 1 base, J lost 7 bases, and 5 bases stayed unmatched. Germline V lookup: CDR1 SGHNT, CDR2 YYREEE (reference sequence). The CDR3 DNA reads as TGTGCCAGCAGCTTGCCAAGACTAGCGGGGGGTAATGAGCAGTTCTTC. Translating it yields CASSLPRLAGGNEQFF.

The chain couples TRBV4-2 to TRBJ1-2, with D maybe TRBD1 (6 bases). This CDR3 has 16 residues. V was trimmed by 0 bases and J by 6 bases, leaving 17 bases between them. Looked up from germline, CDR1 is LGHNA and CDR2 is YNFKEQ. CDR3 protein: CASSQDWDMSWDGYTF. Written as DNA, the CDR3 is TGTGCCAGCAGCCAAGATTGGGACATGTCATGGGATGGCTACACCTTC.

This clone was seen a handful of times. This chain connects TRBV11-2 to TRBJ1-1, with 8 nucleotides matching TRBD1. The trim removed 4 bases at V and 1 base at J, leaving 8 bases unmatched. Germline CDR1 SGHAT, CDR2 FQNNGV. The CDR3 spans 16 residues. The CDR3 sequence: CASSSQDRVGNTEAFF. The CDR3 DNA is TGTGCCAGCAGCTCTCAGGACAGGGTCGGGAACACTGAAGCTTTCTTT.

This clone was observed a single time. V gene TRBV19 combines with J gene TRBJ2-7; TRBD2 matches 8 bases. CDR3 length: 16 amino acids. V shed 3 bases, J shed 5 bases, and the junction held 12 bases outside the gene matches. Germline CDR1 LNHDA, CDR2 SQIVND (reference sequence). The CDR3 reads CASSIFAGGINNEQYF. CDR3 bases: TGTGCCAGTAGTATCTTCGCGGGGGGAATTAACAACGAGCAGTACTTC.

The chain couples TRBV5-4 to TRBJ2-7; TRBD1 agrees at 8 bases. The germline V gene encodes CDR1 SGHNT and CDR2 YYREEE (reference sequence). Trimming took 4 bases from V and 5 from J; bases not matched to a gene: 11. This CDR3 has 15 residues. CDR3 DNA sequence: TGTGCCAGCAGCACCCCGGACAGGGACCTCCACGAGCAGTACTTC. It codes for CASSTPDRDLHEQYF.

This chain uses TRBV4-1 with TRBJ2-1; D possibly corresponds to TRBD2 (6 bases). This CDR3 region has 15 residues. The V and J ends lost 3 bases and 4 bases respectively, with 13 bases between them. Germline assignment: CDR1 MGHRA and CDR2 YSYEKL. The DNA of the CDR3 is TGCGCCAGCAGCCATCAGGGCGGGGATTACAATGAGCAGTTCTTC. As protein: CASSHQGGDYNEQFF.

In this sample, this clone turned up a few times. The chain employs TRBV11-3 and TRBJ2-3; 7 bases line up with TRBD1. Germline V gene sequence: CDR1 SGHNT, CDR2 YENEEA. This CDR3 region has 15 residues. The V gene end was trimmed by 5 bases and the J gene end by 0 bases; junction bases not matched to a gene: 5. CDR3 in DNA: TGTGCCAGCAGCCCCGGGACAGCTAGCACAGATACGCAGTATTTT. Residues: CASSPGTASTDTQYF. Using reference TRBV11-3 and TRBJ2-3 for the parts outside the CDR3, the full variable domain is EAGVVQSPRYKIIEKKQPVAFWCNPISGHNTLYWYLQNLGQGPELLIRYENEEAVDDSQLPKDRFSAERLKGVDSTLKIQPAELGDSAVYLCASSPGTASTDTQYFGPGTRLTVL.

There are a few counts of this clone. The chain couples TRBV29-1 to TRBJ1-2; 10 nucleotides line up with TRBD1. V was clipped by 0 bases and J by 6 bases; unmatched bases: 7. Germline assignment: CDR1 SQVTM and CDR2 ANQGSEA. The CDR3 has 15 residues. DNA of the CDR3: TGCAGCGTTGAAGAGCCAGAGACAGGGGGCGATGGCTACACCTTC. It yields the protein CSVEEPETGGDGYTF.

V is TRBV5-1 and J is TRBJ1-2; 9 nucleotides match TRBD1. After removal of 3 bases from V and 6 bases from J, the junction contained 12 bases not matched to a gene. CDR1 and CDR2 from the germline V gene are SGHRS and YFSETQ. The CDR3 spans 16 residues. CDR3: CASSSPTGTGSDGYTF. The CDR3 coding sequence is TGCGCCAGCAGCTCCCCGACCGGGACAGGGTCGGATGGCTACACCTTC.

This chain links TRBV7-8 with TRBJ2-1; D gene unclear. This CDR3 region has 14 residues. Germline loops: CDR1 SGHVS, CDR2 FQNEAQ. Deletions cut 5 bases from V and 7 bases from J, with 15 bases between. CDR3 loop: CASSPTLRINEQFF. CDR3 nucleotides: TGTGCCAGCAGCCCCACGTTACGGATTAATGAGCAGTTCTTC.

This clone appeared a single time. The chain has TRBV3-1 (or the pseudogene TRBV3-2) and TRBJ1-2; the D is unclear. Germline CDR1 LGHDT, CDR2 YNNKEL (reference sequence). This CDR3 region has 15 residues. The V and J ends lost 1 base and 4 bases respectively, with 13 bases between them. Here the CDR3 reads CASSQVAAPPYGYTF. CDR3 coding DNA: TGTGCCAGCAGCCAAGTGGCAGCTCCTCCCTATGGCTACACCTTC.

This chain links TRBV7-3 with TRBJ2-7; possibly TRBD2 for D (5 bases). Germline CDR1 and CDR2: SGHTA and FQGTGA. Trimming removed 1 base from V and 6 bases from J, with 10 bases in between. This CDR3 has 13 residues. This CDR3 is CASSLKGSREQYF. DNA for the CDR3: TGTGCCAGCAGCTTAAAAGGGAGTCGCGAGCAGTACTTC.

V is TRBV11-3 and J is TRBJ1-1; the D gene is possibly TRBD1 (5 bases). Germline CDR1 is SGHNT and CDR2 is YENEEA. Trimming removed 5 bases at V and 7 bases at J, with 14 bases between. CDR3 length equals 13 residues. CDR3 in DNA: TGTGCCAGCAGCCTCTCCCTAACAGGTGAAGCTTTCTTT. Translation: CASSLSLTGEAFF.